The 32 T cell receptor beta chains reported below all come from one sample, sequenced in a study of blood T cell repertoires in COVID-19. Method: immunoSEQ multiplex PCR; TCRdb's copy keeps in-frame clones and lacks some. Of 200,000 or so clones listed, approximately 85% are singletons. The source material was peripheral blood. The receptors come from a man between 60 and 75 years old with acute or convalescent COVID-19.

The chain recombines TRBV2 with TRBJ2-1, with TRBD1 matching over 8 bases. This CDR3 is built from 15 residues. Germline V lookup: CDR1 SNHLY, CDR2 FYNNEI. V lost 7 bases and J lost 10; bases outside the gene matches: 15. CDR3 nucleotide sequence: TGTGCCAGCACCCCAGAAGATGGCGGACAGGGAGAGCAGTTCTTC. Translation: CASTPEDGGQGEQFF.

The sample holds one count of this clone. The chain couples TRBV6-5 to TRBJ1-1; 9 bases are shared with TRBD1. The CDR3 is 13 residues long. Germline lookup yields CDR1 MNHEY and CDR2 SVGAGI. V was pared by 6 bases and J by 6 bases, with 5 bases of the junction left unmatched. This CDR3 reads CASRGQGTAEAFF. CDR3 in DNA: TGTGCCAGCAGAGGACAGGGGACGGCTGAAGCTTTCTTT.

In this sample, this clone turned up a few times. This rearrangement joins TRBV3-1 (or the pseudogene TRBV3-2) to TRBJ2-1; TRBD1 matches at 9 bases. Per the germline V gene, CDR1 is LGHDT and CDR2 is YNNKEL (reference sequence). Trimming at V came to 5 bases and at J to 12 bases, leaving 11 bases not matched to a gene. The CDR3 runs to 14 residues. Here the CDR3 reads CASSERGQGGRQFF. The CDR3 coding sequence is TGTGCCAGCAGCGAAAGGGGACAGGGAGGGCGGCAGTTCTTC.

This clone showed up just a few times. This sequence joins TRBV2 and TRBJ2-7; 11 bases align to TRBD2. With V trimmed by 6 bases and J by 4 bases, 5 bases remained unmatched. The CDR3 runs to 14 residues. Germline V gives CDR1 SNHLY, CDR2 FYNNEI. The CDR3 loop reads CASRGGLAVYEQYF. The DNA of the CDR3 is TGTGCCAGCAGGGGGGGACTAGCGGTTTACGAGCAGTACTTC. Full variable domain (remainder filled in from reference TRBV2 and TRBJ2-7): EPEVTQTPSHQVTQMGQEVILRCVPISNHLYFYWYRQILGQKVEFLVSFYNNEISEKSEIFDDQFSVERPDGSNFTLKIRSTKLEDSAMYFCASRGGLAVYEQYFGPGTRLTVT.

This chain connects TRBV5-1 to TRBJ1-4; a weak D match, TRBD1 (5 bases). CDR3 length equals 16 residues. Trimming took off 0 bases at V and 0 bases at J, with 9 bases between the two ends. Per the germline V gene, CDR1 is SGHRS and CDR2 is YFSETQ. The CDR3: CASSLAGTATNEKLFF. In DNA form, the CDR3 reads TGCGCCAGCAGCTTGGCGGGGACTGCAACTAATGAAAAACTGTTTTTT.

The genes are TRBV14 and TRBJ1-5, with 9 bases fitting TRBD1. The CDR3 covers 15 residues. Germline values: CDR1 SGHDN, CDR2 FVKESK. V lost 9 bases and J lost 2; bases outside the gene matches: 8. CDR3 in amino acids: CARMEGQGGNQPQHF. The CDR3 coding sequence is TGTGCCAGAATGGAGGGACAGGGAGGCAATCAGCCCCAGCATTTT.

This chain connects TRBV30 to TRBJ1-1; 8 bases fit TRBD1. V shed 1 base, J shed 8 bases, and the junction held 3 bases outside the gene matches. Germline V CDR1 and CDR2: GTSNPN, SVGIG (reference sequence). The CDR3 runs 12 residues. The CDR3 DNA reads TGTGCCTGGAGTGGCCGGGACAGGGAAGCTTTCTTT. It translates to CAWSGRDREAFF.

This sequence joins TRBV25-1 and TRBJ1-4; D gene ambiguous. The CDR3 extends over 15 amino acids. V was clipped by 1 base and J by 7 bases, with 13 bases between them. Germline CDR1 reads MGHDK; CDR2 reads SYGVNS. The CDR3 protein is CASSESQALSEKLFF. CDR3 DNA sequence: TGTGCCAGCAGTGAATCTCAGGCCCTGTCTGAAAAACTGTTTTTT.

The genes are TRBV27 and TRBJ2-3; 12 nucleotides agree with TRBD1. CDR1 and CDR2 from the germline V gene are MNHEY and SMNVEV (reference sequence). CDR3 size: 16 residues. After removal of 5 bases from V and 3 bases from J, the junction contained 6 bases not matched to a gene. CDR3 amino acids: CASSPRDRGPTDTQYF. Written as DNA, the CDR3 is TGTGCCAGCAGTCCTCGGGACAGGGGGCCGACAGATACGCAGTATTTT.

The chain combines TRBV5-6 with TRBJ2-3, with D perhaps matching TRBD2 (6 bases). CDR1 is SGHDT and CDR2 is YYEEEE in the germline V gene. V lost 6 bases to trimming and J lost 2 bases, with 16 bases between them. The CDR3 contains 15 residues. In DNA, the CDR3 is TGTGCCAGCAATAGAGGGACTTTTCTCACAGATACGCAGTATTTT. Its translation is CASNRGTFLTDTQYF. The full variable domain, completed using reference TRBV5-6 and TRBJ2-3, is DAGVTQSPTHLIKTRGQQVTLRCSPKSGHDTVSWYQQALGQGPQFIFQYYEEEERQRGNFPDRFSGHQFPNYSSELNVNALLLGDSALYLCASNRGTFLTDTQYFGPGTRLTVL.

This chain uses TRBV2 with TRBJ2-3; possible D gene TRBD2, 5 bases. Germline V gene lookup returns CDR1 SNHLY and CDR2 FYNNEI. The CDR3 length is 14 residues. Trimming left V 2 bases short and J 2 bases short, with 8 bases between. The DNA of the CDR3 is TGTGCCAGCAGTGAACGAGACTACACAGATACGCAGTATTTT. It is translated as CASSERDYTDTQYF.

The J gene is TRBJ1-2, the V gene TRBV11-2; TRBD1 might be the D (5 bases). Trimming removed 1 base at V and 1 base at J, with 7 bases between. Germline-derived CDR1 and CDR2 are SGHAT and FQNNGV. The CDR3 contains 14 residues. The DNA of the CDR3 is TGTGCCAGCAGCTTAGGGGACTTTAACTATGGCTACACCTTC. Its protein product is CASSLGDFNYGYTF.

The CDR3 bases are TGTGCCAGCAGCTTGGGGGGACAGGGACCCTACGAGCAGTACTTC. This gives the protein CASSLGGQGPYEQYF. The chain combines TRBV5-4 with TRBJ2-7; TRBD1 matches 9 bases. V was clipped by 0 bases and J by 2 bases; unmatched bases: 3. CDR1 and CDR2 from the germline V gene are SGHNT and YYREEE (reference sequence). The CDR3 has 15 amino acids.

J is TRBJ2-5 and V is TRBV7-2; D perhaps matches TRBD2 (5 bases). The V end lost 5 bases, the J end lost 4 bases, and 11 bases lay between the germline ends. CDR3 length: 13 amino acids. From germline, CDR1 is SGHTA and CDR2 FQGNSA. The CDR3 bases are TGTGCCAGCAGCCCCCTAGCCCCAGAGACCCAGTACTTC. It translates to CASSPLAPETQYF.

The chain combines TRBV28 with TRBJ2-7; TRBD1 might be the D (5 bases). V gave up 2 bases and J gave up 2 bases, with 7 bases separating them. CDR3 length: 13 residues. The germline gives CDR1 MDHEN, CDR2 SYDVKM. CDR3 in DNA: TGTGCCAGCAGTTTACAGGGTCCCTACGAGCAGTACTTC. It specifies CASSLQGPYEQYF.

CDR3 amino acids: CASSPFIQGNTDTQYF. In DNA, the CDR3 is TGTGCCAGCAGCCCCTTCATCCAGGGAAACACAGATACGCAGTATTTT. The rearrangement uses TRBV27 and TRBJ2-3; perhaps TRBD1 as D (5 bases). CDR3 size: 16 residues. The germline V gene has CDR1 MNHEY and CDR2 SMNVEV (reference sequence). Trimming removed 6 bases from V and 2 bases from J, with 18 bases in between.

V and J are TRBV9 and TRBJ2-1; the match to TRBD2 covers 9 bases. V dropped 4 bases and J dropped 3; count of bases not matched to a gene: 8. The V gene's germline CDR1 is SGDLS and CDR2 YYNGEE. The CDR3 is made up of 16 amino acids. For the CDR3, the DNA is TGTGCCAGCAGCACAGGCGGCGGGAGGGACTACAATGAGCAGTTCTTC. It encodes CASSTGGGRDYNEQFF.

The J gene is TRBJ1-5, the V gene TRBV15, with a possible D match to TRBD1 (6 bases). CDR1 and CDR2 from the germline V gene are LNHNV and YYDKDF (reference sequence). The ends were cut back, 7 bases at V and 10 bases at J, with 17 bases in the middle. The CDR3 is made up of 13 amino acids. In DNA, the CDR3 is TGTGCCACCACAGACAGGCCTAGTCATCCCCAGCATTTT. It yields the protein CATTDRPSHPQHF.

V usage is TRBV4-1 and J usage is TRBJ2-5, with 9 bases aligning to TRBD2. Germline CDR1 MGHRA, CDR2 YSYEKL. Trimming took 0 bases from V and 0 from J; bases not matched to a gene: 5. This CDR3 comprises 17 residues. CDR3 sequence (DNA): TGCGCCAGCAGCCAAGAGACTAGCGGCCTGTACCAAGAGACCCAGTACTTC. This sequence encodes CASSQETSGLYQETQYF.

This sequence joins TRBV19 and TRBJ1-1, with TRBD1 as a possible D gene (6 bases). CDR3 length equals 14 residues. The germline V gene has CDR1 LNHDA and CDR2 SQIVND (reference sequence). Deletions cut 5 bases from V and 4 bases from J, with 14 bases between. The DNA for the CDR3 is TGTGCCAGTAGTGTTCTGGGAGGGGGCACTGAAGCTTTCTTT. It is translated as CASSVLGGGTEAFF.

The genes are TRBV7-2 and TRBJ1-1; the D is unclear. Trimming left V 4 bases short and J 2 bases short, with 17 bases between. From germline, CDR1 is SGHTA and CDR2 FQGNSA. CDR3 length: 16 amino acids. The CDR3 DNA reads TGTGCCAGCAGCTCAGCAGGAGGAAGGATCAACACTGAAGCTTTCTTT. Encoded protein: CASSSAGGRINTEAFF.

The chain links TRBV6-2 or TRBV6-3 to TRBJ2-1, with D possibly TRBD2 on 7 matching bases. Germline lookup yields CDR1 MNHEY and CDR2 SVGEGT. V was clipped by 6 bases and J by 4 bases, with 16 bases between them. The CDR3 is 15 amino acids. The CDR3 protein is CASSPSRGGYNEQFF. CDR3 sequence (DNA): TGTGCCAGCAGCCCCTCGAGGGGGGGATACAATGAGCAGTTCTTC.

This clone came up once. This chain connects TRBV5-1 to TRBJ2-5, with D possibly being TRBD1 (7 bases). The CDR3 is 17 amino acids. V lost 0 bases and J 1 base, leaving 16 bases between the germline ends. CDR1 and CDR2 (germline): SGHRS, YFSETQ. The DNA of the CDR3 is TGCGCCAGCAGCTTGGGGGGACTGGGACAGCTCCAAGAGACCCAGTACTTC. Encoded protein: CASSLGGLGQLQETQYF.

This chain links TRBV5-1 with TRBJ1-2; perhaps TRBD1 as D (5 bases). The CDR3 is made up of 14 amino acids. Trimming took off 4 bases at V and 2 bases at J, with 12 bases between the two ends. Germline V CDR1 and CDR2: SGHRS, YFSETQ. The CDR3 DNA is TGCGCCAGCAGCGCGGGACGGTGGAACTATGGCTACACCTTC. Its protein is CASSAGRWNYGYTF.

This sequence joins TRBV3-1 (or the pseudogene TRBV3-2) and TRBJ2-2, with 8 bases identical to TRBD1. The junction had 0 bases not matched to a gene; V was cut back by 2 bases and J by 4 bases. Germline values: CDR1 LGHDT, CDR2 YNNKEL (reference sequence). The CDR3 runs to 14 residues. The CDR3 loop is CASSQQGATGELFF. The CDR3 DNA is TGTGCCAGCAGCCAACAGGGGGCCACCGGGGAGCTGTTTTTT.

The chain links TRBV28 to TRBJ2-7, with D unclear. The CDR3 loop spans 11 amino acids. The germline CDR1 and CDR2 sequences are MDHEN and SYDVKM. V was pared by 8 bases and J by 2 bases, with 7 bases between. This chain's CDR3 is CASAQPYEQYF. CDR3 coding DNA: TGTGCCAGCGCACAGCCCTACGAGCAGTACTTC.

This chain uses TRBV7-9 with TRBJ2-7; 7 nucleotides agree with TRBD2. Unmatched junction bases numbered 10, after V lost 2 bases and J lost 3 bases. The V gene's germline CDR1 is SEHNR and CDR2 FQNEAQ (reference sequence). CDR3 length equals 16 residues. The CDR3 region has the DNA TGTGCCAGCAGCTTAAGTGCCCCAGCGGGGAACTACGAGCAGTACTTC. Amino acid sequence: CASSLSAPAGNYEQYF.

The chain is built from TRBV24-1 and TRBJ2-5, with D tentatively TRBD1 (5 bases). V dropped 2 bases and J dropped 1 base, with 10 bases sitting between them. The CDR3 extends over 15 amino acids. Germline CDR1 is KGHDR and CDR2 is SFDVKD. CDR3 sequence: CATSDSRQLQETQYF. CDR3 bases: TGTGCCACCAGTGATTCGAGACAGCTCCAAGAGACCCAGTACTTC.

This clone was recorded only once. The rearrangement links TRBV28 to TRBJ1-1, with D possibly matching TRBD1 (5 bases). V dropped 2 bases and J dropped 1 base, with 8 bases sitting between them. The germline V gene has CDR1 MDHEN and CDR2 SYDVKM. This CDR3 spans 14 amino acids. DNA of the CDR3: TGTGCCAGCAGTTTAAACAGGCCGAACACTGAAGCTTTCTTT. It encodes CASSLNRPNTEAFF.

This clone was found once. V and J are TRBV9 and TRBJ2-1; 7 nucleotides line up with TRBD2. Germline CDR1 and CDR2: SGDLS and YYNGEE. The J segment lost 9 bases and the V segment lost 1 base, leaving 7 bases of the junction unmatched. The CDR3 spans 14 residues. CDR3 nucleotides: TGTGCCAGCAGCGTAATAGCGGGTTCGAGTGAGCAGTTCTTC. Translated: CASSVIAGSSEQFF. The entire variable domain, with the rest obtained from reference TRBV9 and TRBJ2-1, is as follows: DSGVTQTPKHLITATGQRVTLRCSPRSGDLSVYWYQQSLDQGLQFLIQYYNGEERAKGNILERFSAQQFPDLHSELNLSSLELGDSALYFCASSVIAGSSEQFFGPGTRLTVL.

The chain recombines TRBV18 with TRBJ1-2, with unresolved D. This CDR3 region has 12 residues. Germline CDR1 is KGHSH and CDR2 is LQKENI. The germline V and J ends were trimmed by 3 bases and 8 bases, with 10 bases remaining between them. The CDR3 here is CASSPATRGYTF. CDR3 DNA sequence: TGTGCCAGCTCACCCGCGACGAGGGGCTACACCTTC.

This chain joins TRBV11-1 and TRBJ2-1; tentatively, D is TRBD1 (6 bases). Trimming took off 5 bases at V and 6 bases at J, with 8 bases between the two ends. The CDR3 loop spans 12 amino acids. Germline CDR1 and CDR2: SGHAT and FQDESV (reference sequence). The CDR3 reads CASSTQGNEQFF. The CDR3 coding sequence is TGTGCCAGCAGCACACAGGGCAATGAGCAGTTCTTC.